This T cell receptor beta chain was recovered during a study of shared clonotypes between healthy human individuals. With respect to this clone: Its antigen is not known.

V dropped 6 bases and J dropped 1 base, with 4 bases sitting between them. CDR3 size: 12 residues. Looked up from germline, CDR1 is MDHEN and CDR2 is SYDVKM. CD4+ cells underwent separation, giving CD45RA+ naive and CD45RA-negative memory subsets. Some clones are missing from TCRdb's copy, which holds only in-frame ones; the method was immunoSEQ multiplex PCR. The sample contains some 500,000 clones, more than 95% of which appear only once. Study-wide findings and caveats: Larger estimated richness was generally seen in naive subsets than in memory subsets. Approximately 5.3% was the fraction of naive CD4 clonotypes found shared across several donors. Blood alone was sampled, and tissue repertoires likely differ.

The chain couples TRBV28 to TRBJ1-5; no clear D. The source of this sequence is a young woman in good health. The sequenced material came from naive CD4+ T cells sorted from blood. Subset here: CD45RA+ positively selected. For the CDR3, the DNA is TGTGCCAGCAGCGAAAGCAATCAGCCCCAGCATTTT. This codes for CASSESNQPQHF.